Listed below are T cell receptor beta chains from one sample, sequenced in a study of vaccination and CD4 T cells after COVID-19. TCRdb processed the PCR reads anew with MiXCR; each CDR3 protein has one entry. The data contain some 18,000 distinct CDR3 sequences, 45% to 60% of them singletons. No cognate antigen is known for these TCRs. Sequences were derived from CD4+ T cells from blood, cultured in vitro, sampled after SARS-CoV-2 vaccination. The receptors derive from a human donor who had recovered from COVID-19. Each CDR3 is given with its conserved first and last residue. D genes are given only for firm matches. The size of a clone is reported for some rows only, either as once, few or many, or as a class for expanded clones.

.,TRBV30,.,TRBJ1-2,TGTGCCTGGAGTCCCAGCAGGTTTAACTATGGCTACACCTTC,CAWSPSRFNYGYTF
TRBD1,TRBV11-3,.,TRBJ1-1,TGTGCCAGCAGCTTAGGGACAGGGGGGAATGAAGCTTTCTTT,CASSLGTGGNEAFF
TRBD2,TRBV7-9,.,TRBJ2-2,TGTGCCAGCAGCATGCTAGCGGGGGGTCCCGGGGAGCTGTTTTTT,CASSMLAGGPGELFF
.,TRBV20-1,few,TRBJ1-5,TGCAGTGCTAGTCCCGGCAGATATAGCAATCAGCCCCAGCATTTT,CSASPGRYSNQPQHF
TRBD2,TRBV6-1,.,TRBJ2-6,TGTGCCAGCAGACAAGGGGCGGGGGAAACCTATCCTGGGGCCAACGTCCTGACTTTC,CASRQGAGETYPGANVLTF
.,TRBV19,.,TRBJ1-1,TGTGCCAGTATCGGGTGGTCAGGGAGGAACACTGAAGCTTTCTTT,CASIGWSGRNTEAFF
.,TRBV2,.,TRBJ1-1,TGTGCCAGCAGTGAAAGGGGGGCGGGAACTGAAGCTTTCTTT,CASSERGAGTEAFF
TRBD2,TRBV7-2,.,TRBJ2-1,TGTGCCAGCAGCGCGGGACTAGCTAAAAACAATGAGCAGTTCTTC,CASSAGLAKNNEQFF
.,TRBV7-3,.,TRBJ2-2,TGTGCCAGCAGCTTAAATCCAGCGGTAAACACCGGGGAGCTGTTTTTT,CASSLNPAVNTGELFF
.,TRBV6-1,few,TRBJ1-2,TGTGCCAGCAGTCCAAACAACAGGGTACGCTATGGCTACACCTTC,CASSPNNRVRYGYTF
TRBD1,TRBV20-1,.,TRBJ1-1,TGCAGTGCTTGGCCTACAGGGGGGCTGAGGGGCACTGAAGCTTTCTTT,CSAWPTGGLRGTEAFF
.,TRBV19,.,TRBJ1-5,TGTGCCAGTACCCCCGCGGGCAGAGTTAATCAGCCCCAGCATTTT,CASTPAGRVNQPQHF
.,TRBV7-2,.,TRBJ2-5,TGTGCCAGCAGCTTAGTAGGGCCCCCAGAGACCCAGTACTTC,CASSLVGPPETQYF
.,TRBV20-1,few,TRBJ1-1,TGCAGTGCTGAAGCACAGCCTAACACTGAAGCTTTCTTT,CSAEAQPNTEAFF
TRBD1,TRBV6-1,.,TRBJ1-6,TGTGCCAGCAGTGCAGGGGGCGGTAATTCACCCCTCCACTTT,CASSAGGGNSPLHF
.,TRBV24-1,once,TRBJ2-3,TGTGCCACCTCCACTACGGCAGATACGCAGTATTTT,CATSTTADTQYF